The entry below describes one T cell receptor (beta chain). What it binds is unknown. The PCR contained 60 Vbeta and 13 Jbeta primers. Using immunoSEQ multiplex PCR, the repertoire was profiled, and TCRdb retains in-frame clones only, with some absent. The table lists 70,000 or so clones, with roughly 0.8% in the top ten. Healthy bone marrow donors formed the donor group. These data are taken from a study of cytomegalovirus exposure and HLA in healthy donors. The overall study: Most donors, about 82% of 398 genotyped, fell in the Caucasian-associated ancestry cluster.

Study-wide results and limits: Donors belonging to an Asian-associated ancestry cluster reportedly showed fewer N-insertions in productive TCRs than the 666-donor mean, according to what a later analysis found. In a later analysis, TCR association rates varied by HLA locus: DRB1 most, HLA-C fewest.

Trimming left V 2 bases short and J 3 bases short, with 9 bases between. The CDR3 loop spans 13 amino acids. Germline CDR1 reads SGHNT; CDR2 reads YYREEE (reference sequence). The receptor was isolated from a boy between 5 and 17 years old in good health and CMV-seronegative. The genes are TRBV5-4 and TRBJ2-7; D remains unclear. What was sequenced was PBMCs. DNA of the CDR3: TGTGCCAGCAGCTTCGCCTCCAGCTACGAGCAGTACTTC. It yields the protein CASSFASSYEQYF.